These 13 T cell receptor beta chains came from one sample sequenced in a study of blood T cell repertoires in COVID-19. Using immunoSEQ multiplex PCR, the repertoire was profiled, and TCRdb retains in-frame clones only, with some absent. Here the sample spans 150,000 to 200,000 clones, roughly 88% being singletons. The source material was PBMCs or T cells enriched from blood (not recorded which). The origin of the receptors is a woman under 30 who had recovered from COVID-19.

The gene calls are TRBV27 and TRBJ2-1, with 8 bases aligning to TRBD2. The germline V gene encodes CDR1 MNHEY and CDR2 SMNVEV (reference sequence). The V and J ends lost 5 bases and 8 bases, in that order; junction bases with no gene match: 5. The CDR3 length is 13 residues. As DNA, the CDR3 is TGTGCCAGCAGTACAGGACTAGCCGATGAGCAGTTCTTC. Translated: CASSTGLADEQFF.

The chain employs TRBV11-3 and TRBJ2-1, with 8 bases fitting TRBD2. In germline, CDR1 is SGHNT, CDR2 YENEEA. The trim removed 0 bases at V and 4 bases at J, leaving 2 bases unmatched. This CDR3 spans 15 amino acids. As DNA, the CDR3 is TGTGCCAGCAGCTTAGAGGCTAGCGGGTACAATGAGCAGTTCTTC. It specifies CASSLEASGYNEQFF.

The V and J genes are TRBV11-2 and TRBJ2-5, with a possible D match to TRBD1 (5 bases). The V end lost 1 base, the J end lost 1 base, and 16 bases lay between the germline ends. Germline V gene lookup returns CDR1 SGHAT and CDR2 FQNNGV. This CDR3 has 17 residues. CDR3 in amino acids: CASSLVVAGFRQETQYF. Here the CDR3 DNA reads TGTGCCAGCAGCTTAGTAGTTGCAGGGTTTCGCCAAGAGACCCAGTACTTC.

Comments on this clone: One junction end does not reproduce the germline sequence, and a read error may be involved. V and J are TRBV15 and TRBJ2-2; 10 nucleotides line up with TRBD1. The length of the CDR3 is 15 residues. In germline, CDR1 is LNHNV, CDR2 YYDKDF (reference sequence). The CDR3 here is CATRRDRGLGGELFF. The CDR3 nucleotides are TGTGCCACCAGGAGAGACAGGGGGCTTGGCGGGGAGCTGTTTTTT.

Written as DNA, the CDR3 is TGTGCCAGCAGCTTAGGGCCAGGGGACACTGAAGCTTTCTTT. Its translation: CASSLGPGDTEAFF. V gene TRBV7-2 combines with J gene TRBJ1-1; D is possibly TRBD1 (6 bases). Looked up from germline, CDR1 is SGHTA and CDR2 is FQGNSA. Trimming removed 1 base at V and 3 bases at J, with 9 bases between. CDR3 size: 14 residues.

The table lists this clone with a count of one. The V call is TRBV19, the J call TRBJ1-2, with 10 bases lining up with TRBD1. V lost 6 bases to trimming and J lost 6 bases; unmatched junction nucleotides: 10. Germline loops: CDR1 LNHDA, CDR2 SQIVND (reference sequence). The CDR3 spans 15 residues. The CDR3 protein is CASSRETGGGNGYTF. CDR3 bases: TGTGCCAGTAGCCGAGAGACAGGGGGCGGCAATGGCTACACCTTC.

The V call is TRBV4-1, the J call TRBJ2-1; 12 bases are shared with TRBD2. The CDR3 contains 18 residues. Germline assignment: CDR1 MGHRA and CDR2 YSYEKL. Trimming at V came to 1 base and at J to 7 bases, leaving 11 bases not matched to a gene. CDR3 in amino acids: CASSQGPTTSGSRNEQFF. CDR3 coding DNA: TGCGCCAGCAGCCAAGGACCCACGACTAGCGGGAGCCGGAATGAGCAGTTCTTC.

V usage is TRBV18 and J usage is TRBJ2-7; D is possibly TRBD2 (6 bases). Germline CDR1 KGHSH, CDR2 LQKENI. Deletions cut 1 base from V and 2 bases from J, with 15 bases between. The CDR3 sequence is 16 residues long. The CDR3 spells CASSPRRAGPTYEQYF. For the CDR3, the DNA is TGTGCCAGCTCACCACGGAGGGCGGGGCCAACCTACGAGCAGTACTTC.

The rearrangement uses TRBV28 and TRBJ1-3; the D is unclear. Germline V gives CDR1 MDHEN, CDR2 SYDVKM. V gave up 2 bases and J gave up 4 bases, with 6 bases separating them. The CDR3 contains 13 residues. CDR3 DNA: TGTGCCAGCAGTTTAGCGGTAGGAAACACCATATATTTT. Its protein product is CASSLAVGNTIYF.

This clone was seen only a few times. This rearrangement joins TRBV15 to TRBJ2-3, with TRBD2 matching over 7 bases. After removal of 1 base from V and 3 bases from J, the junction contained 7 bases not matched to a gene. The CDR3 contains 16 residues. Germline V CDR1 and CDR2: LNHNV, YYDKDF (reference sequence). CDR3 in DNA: TGTGCCACCAGCAGAGTTGTGGGGGAGGGGACAGATACGCAGTATTTT. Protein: CATSRVVGEGTDTQYF.

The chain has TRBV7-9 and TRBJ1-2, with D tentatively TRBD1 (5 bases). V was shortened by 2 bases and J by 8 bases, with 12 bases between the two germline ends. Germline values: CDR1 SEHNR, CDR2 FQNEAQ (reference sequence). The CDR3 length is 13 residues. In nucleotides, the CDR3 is TGTGCCAGCAGCTTATCACAGGAGATAGGCTACACCTTC. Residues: CASSLSQEIGYTF.

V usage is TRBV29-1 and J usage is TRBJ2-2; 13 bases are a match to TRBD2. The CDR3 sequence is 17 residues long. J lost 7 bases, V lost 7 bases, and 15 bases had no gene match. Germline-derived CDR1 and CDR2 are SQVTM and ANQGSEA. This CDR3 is CSATEGTSGISSGELFF. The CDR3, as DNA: TGCAGCGCGACCGAAGGGACTAGCGGGATATCGAGCGGGGAGCTGTTTTTT.

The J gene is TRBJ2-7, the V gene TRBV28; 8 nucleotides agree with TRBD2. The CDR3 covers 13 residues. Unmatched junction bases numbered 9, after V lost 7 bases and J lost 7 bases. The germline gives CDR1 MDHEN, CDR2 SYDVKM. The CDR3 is CASIRGGPGEQYF. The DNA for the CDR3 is TGTGCCAGCATACGGGGGGGGCCGGGAGAGCAGTACTTC.